This T cell receptor (beta chain) was observed in a study of CD8+ T cells in alopecia areata. The germline V gene encodes CDR1 SGHRS and CDR2 YFSETQ. The CDR3 is 17 residues long. Trimming pared 4 bases from V and 4 bases from J, leaving 23 bases between. Points on this clone: Its target is unknown.

As the sequencing template, cDNA was produced by extracting RNA and reverse transcribing it. Clones were sequenced by immunoSEQ multiplex PCR, and TCRdb holds only the in-frame ones, with some missing. The repertoire holds around 270,000 clones, with 55% to 70% as singletons. Treatment defined: oral pan-JAK inhibitor, 5-10 mg twice daily. Collection of lesional scalp punch biopsies and peripheral blood was performed in alopecia areata patients. Study results and caveats: While tofacitinib was given, many expanded lesional clones persisted in scalp and blood.

The rearrangement joins TRBV5-1 to TRBJ2-5, with D tentatively TRBD2 (7 bases). The sequence was obtained from a human donor with alopecia areata. Sequenced material: CD4+ T cells sorted from blood, taken at week 24, from a patient treated with tofacitinib. The CDR3 DNA follows: TGCGCCAGCAGCCCCCGTTCGGGGGGCATCGGTCGAGAGACCCAGTACTTC. Protein: CASSPRSGGIGRETQYF. Drawing the rest from reference TRBV5-1 and TRBJ2-5, the complete variable domain is KAGVTQTPRYLIKTRGQQVTLSCSPISGHRSVSWYQQTPGQGLQFLFEYFSETQRNKGNFPGRFSGRQFSNSRSEMNVSTLELGDSALYLCASSPRSGGIGRETQYFGPGTRLLVL.